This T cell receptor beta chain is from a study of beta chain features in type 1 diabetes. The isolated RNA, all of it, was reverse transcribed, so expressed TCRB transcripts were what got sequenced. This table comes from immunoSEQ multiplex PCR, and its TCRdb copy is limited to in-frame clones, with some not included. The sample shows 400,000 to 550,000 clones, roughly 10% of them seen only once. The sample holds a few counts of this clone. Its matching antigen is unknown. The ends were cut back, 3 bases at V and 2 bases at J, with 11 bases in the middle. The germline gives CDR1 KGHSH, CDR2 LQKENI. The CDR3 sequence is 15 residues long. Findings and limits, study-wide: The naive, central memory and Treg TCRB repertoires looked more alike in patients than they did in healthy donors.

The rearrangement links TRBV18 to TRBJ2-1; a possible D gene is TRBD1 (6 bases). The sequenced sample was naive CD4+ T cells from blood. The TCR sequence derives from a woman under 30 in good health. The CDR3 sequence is CASSPSGATYNEQFF. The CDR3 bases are TGTGCCAGCTCACCCTCAGGGGCCACCTACAATGAGCAGTTCTTC. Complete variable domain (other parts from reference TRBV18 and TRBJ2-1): NAGVMQNPRHLVRRRGQEARLRCSPMKGHSHVYWYRQLPEEGLKFMVYLQKENIIDESGMPKERFSAEFPKEGPSILRIQQVVRGDSAAYFCASSPSGATYNEQFFGPGTRLTVL.